Presented here are 24 T cell receptor beta chains from one specimen sequenced in a study of blood T cell repertoires in COVID-19. Libraries were prepared by immunoSEQ multiplex PCR; TCRdb keeps only in-frame clonotypes and omits some of them. The sample records just over 95,000 clones, roughly four fifths being singletons. The specimen sequenced was peripheral blood. Source of these receptors: a man in his 60s with acute or convalescent COVID-19.

This sequence joins TRBV2 and TRBJ2-1; tentatively, D is TRBD2 (6 bases). CDR1 is SNHLY and CDR2 is FYNNEI in the germline V gene. The germline V and J ends were trimmed by 7 bases and 10 bases, with 11 bases remaining between them. CDR3 length equals 11 residues. CDR3 bases: TGTGCCAGCAAGGAAGCGGGCGAGCAGTTCTTC. Encoded protein: CASKEAGEQFF.

This rearrangement joins TRBV3-1 (or the pseudogene TRBV3-2) to TRBJ2-1; tentatively, D is TRBD1 (6 bases). Germline V gives CDR1 LGHDT, CDR2 YNNKEL (reference sequence). This CDR3 contains 17 residues. Trimming removed 1 base at V and 0 bases at J, with 13 bases between. CDR3 protein: CASSQGDKLISYNEQFF. CDR3 coding DNA: TGTGCCAGCAGCCAAGGGGACAAGTTAATCTCCTACAATGAGCAGTTCTTC.

CDR3: CASSIVRAGGAEQFF. CDR3 bases: TGTGCCAGTAGTATAGTACGAGCCGGGGGAGCTGAGCAGTTCTTC. The chain has TRBV19 and TRBJ2-1, with a weak D call TRBD2 (6 bases). Germline V gives CDR1 LNHDA, CDR2 SQIVND (reference sequence). V dropped 1 base and J dropped 9 bases, with 16 bases sitting between them. The CDR3 has 15 amino acids.

This clone was picked up one time. The chain combines TRBV9 with TRBJ2-2; D call uncertain. V shed 1 base and J shed 5 bases, with 6 bases lying between them. CDR3 length: 13 residues. The germline gives CDR1 SGDLS, CDR2 YYNGEE. The CDR3 nucleotides are TGTGCCAGCAGCGTAAAGAGGACCGGGGAGCTGTTTTTT. Its protein product is CASSVKRTGELFF.

V usage is TRBV28 and J usage is TRBJ2-7; weak D call: TRBD1 (6 bases). Trimming took off 10 bases at V and 2 bases at J, with 15 bases between the two ends. This CDR3 has 13 residues. Germline CDR1 reads MDHEN; CDR2 reads SYDVKM. The CDR3 loop reads CATSDSDAYEQYV. In DNA, the CDR3 is TGTGCCACCTCGGACAGCGATGCCTACGAGCAGTACGTC.

The chain has TRBV14 and TRBJ2-5; D call uncertain. This CDR3 spans 13 amino acids. Looked up from germline, CDR1 is SGHDN and CDR2 is FVKESK. Trimming pared 2 bases from V and 5 bases from J, leaving 9 bases between. The CDR3 nucleotides read TGTGCCAGCAGCCAACGAGAATGGGAGACCCAGTACTTC. This encodes CASSQREWETQYF.

This chain connects TRBV3-1 (or the pseudogene TRBV3-2) to TRBJ1-4, with a tentative D call TRBD1 (5 bases). There are 16 residues in the CDR3. Germline V gene lookup returns CDR1 LGHDT and CDR2 YNNKEL (reference sequence). The V and J ends lost 0 bases and 0 bases respectively, with 8 bases between them. CDR3: CASSQEVTATNEKLFF. The CDR3 DNA reads TGTGCCAGCAGCCAAGAGGTGACAGCAACTAATGAAAAACTGTTTTTT.

The J gene is TRBJ2-1, the V gene TRBV19; 8 nucleotides agree with TRBD2. Germline V gives CDR1 LNHDA, CDR2 SQIVND (reference sequence). With V trimmed by 4 bases and J by 1 base, 6 bases remained unmatched. CDR3 length: 16 amino acids. The CDR3 protein is CASSTFTSGSYNEQFF. The CDR3, as DNA: TGTGCCAGTAGTACATTTACTAGCGGTTCCTACAATGAGCAGTTCTTC.

The chain combines TRBV19 with TRBJ1-1, with a tentative D call TRBD1 (6 bases). Germline V gives CDR1 LNHDA, CDR2 SQIVND (reference sequence). Trimming took off 3 bases at V and 5 bases at J, with 13 bases between the two ends. The CDR3 sequence is 14 residues long. This CDR3 is CASSMWTDLTEAFF. CDR3 DNA sequence: TGTGCCAGTAGTATGTGGACAGACCTAACTGAAGCTTTCTTT.

This clone was counted only a few times. The rearrangement links TRBV7-8 to TRBJ2-5, with 10 bases fitting TRBD2. The CDR3 has 15 amino acids. V trimming: 1 base; J trimming: 4 bases; junction bases outside the gene matches: 3. CDR1 and CDR2 (germline): SGHVS, FQNEAQ. Here the CDR3 reads CASSLEASGRETQYF. For the CDR3, the DNA is TGTGCCAGCAGCTTAGAGGCTAGCGGGAGAGAGACCCAGTACTTC.

Notes on this clone: Other nucleotide sequences in the sample specify the same CDR3. The chain is built from TRBV19 and TRBJ1-5, with a tentative D call TRBD1 (5 bases). The V and J ends lost 6 bases and 4 bases respectively, with 7 bases between them. Germline-derived CDR1 and CDR2 are LNHDA and SQIVND (reference sequence). The CDR3 is 12 amino acids. In nucleotides, the CDR3 is TGTGCCAGTAGCCAGGGTAATCAGCCCCAGCATTTT. Protein sequence: CASSQGNQPQHF.

The gene calls are TRBV24-1 and TRBJ2-1; 9 nucleotides line up with TRBD1. Germline V gene sequence: CDR1 KGHDR, CDR2 SFDVKD. CDR3 length: 17 residues. The J segment lost 7 bases and the V segment lost 1 base, leaving 10 bases of the junction unmatched. The DNA of the CDR3 is TGTGCCACCAGTGATTTTCTTGGGACAGGGACGGGGAATGAGCAGTTCTTC. It codes for CATSDFLGTGTGNEQFF.

The V and J genes are TRBV11-3 and TRBJ1-6; D not resolved. The CDR3 has 15 amino acids. CDR1 is SGHNT and CDR2 is YENEEA in the germline V gene. Between the trimmed V and J ends, which lost 5 bases and 7 bases, there was a span of 15 bases. In DNA form, the CDR3 reads TGTGCCAGCAGCACGGGAGTCCAAAGGAATTCACCCCTCCACTTT. Amino acids: CASSTGVQRNSPLHF.

The gene calls are TRBV9 and TRBJ2-1; TRBD2 matches at 14 bases. Trimming cost V 2 bases and J 1 base; bases outside gene matches: 8. The CDR3 covers 19 residues. Germline V lookup: CDR1 SGDLS, CDR2 YYNGEE. CDR3 nucleotides: TGTGCCAGCAGCGTCCACGGGGGACTAGCGGGAGTTTCCTACAATGAGCAGTTCTTC. Its protein is CASSVHGGLAGVSYNEQFF.

This chain joins TRBV15 and TRBJ1-3, with D uncertain. Germline V CDR1 and CDR2: LNHNV, YYDKDF (reference sequence). V was trimmed by 0 bases and J by 7 bases, leaving 4 bases between them. This CDR3 has 12 amino acids. CDR3 bases: TGTGCCACCAGCAGAGAGCGGAACACCATATATTTT. Its protein product is CATSRERNTIYF.

The CDR3 loop reads CAIRDPGQGYNEQFF. Written as DNA, the CDR3 is TGTGCCATCAGGGACCCGGGACAGGGCTACAATGAGCAGTTCTTC. The gene calls are TRBV10-3 and TRBJ2-1, with 9 bases fitting TRBD1. V gave up 6 bases and J gave up 3 bases; unmatched junction bases: 6. The CDR3 runs to 15 residues. Germline V gene data show CDR1 as ENHRY and CDR2 as SYGVKD.

The chain employs TRBV29-1 and TRBJ1-2; D is ambiguous. The CDR3 length is 13 residues. The V gene's germline CDR1 is SQVTM and CDR2 ANQGSEA. Trimming left V 5 bases short and J 7 bases short, with 17 bases between. The CDR3 bases are TGCAGCGTTTTCAGACTGTCTAACGGTGGCTACACCTTC. This sequence encodes CSVFRLSNGGYTF.

This clone occurred many times. V usage is TRBV5-4 and J usage is TRBJ1-1, with D maybe TRBD1 (6 bases). CDR3 length equals 15 residues. Trimming took off 4 bases at V and 4 bases at J, with 17 bases between the two ends. Germline lookup yields CDR1 SGHNT and CDR2 YYREEE (reference sequence). The CDR3 DNA reads TGTGCCAGCAGCCTTGAAACAGGGTCGGCCACTGAAGCTTTCTTT. Translating it yields CASSLETGSATEAFF.

The gene calls are TRBV30 and TRBJ2-5; D ambiguous. CDR3 length: 15 residues. Between the trimmed V and J ends, which lost 4 bases and 2 bases, there was a span of 17 bases. Germline assignment: CDR1 GTSNPN and CDR2 SVGIG (reference sequence). CDR3 protein: CAWTQGDSTQETQYF. For the CDR3, the DNA is TGTGCCTGGACTCAAGGTGACTCAACACAAGAGACCCAGTACTTC.

The chain combines TRBV5-4 with TRBJ2-3; maybe TRBD2 (5 bases). The V gene's germline CDR1 is SGHNT and CDR2 YYREEE (reference sequence). V lost 4 bases to trimming and J lost 3 bases, with 6 bases between them. This CDR3 contains 12 residues. CDR3 residues: CASSPGTDTQYF. CDR3 DNA sequence: TGTGCCAGCAGCCCGGGGACAGATACGCAGTATTTT.

The rearrangement uses TRBV10-2 and TRBJ2-4, with TRBD1 matching 8 bases. V gave up 6 bases and J gave up 7 bases; unmatched junction bases: 11. The CDR3 totals 15 residues. In germline, CDR1 is WSHSY, CDR2 SAAADI. CDR3 in DNA: TGCGCCAGCAGAGAGACAGGGGAGATAGTTAACATTCAGTACTTC. It yields the protein CASRETGEIVNIQYF.

This clone was observed a handful of times. The V and J genes are TRBV5-1 and TRBJ1-1, with D hard to call. This CDR3 contains 15 residues. CDR1 SGHRS and CDR2 YFSETQ come from the germline V gene. V lost 0 bases and J 0 bases, leaving 9 bases between the germline ends. This CDR3 is CASSLGSELNTEAFF. CDR3 DNA: TGCGCCAGCAGCTTGGGAAGCGAGCTGAACACTGAAGCTTTCTTT.

This clone has more than one count but fewer than ten. The chain carries TRBV5-5 and TRBJ2-2; TRBD1 might be the D (6 bases). This CDR3 contains 16 residues. Germline CDR1 and CDR2: SGHKS and YYEKEE (reference sequence). Trimming removed 0 bases from V and 6 bases from J, with 15 bases in between. The CDR3 DNA reads as TGTGCCAGCAGCTTGGACAGGGCCTCCTGGTCCGGGGAGCTGTTTTTT. It yields the protein CASSLDRASWSGELFF. Using reference TRBV5-5 and TRBJ2-2 for the parts outside the CDR3, the full variable domain is DAGVTQSPTHLIKTRGQQVTLRCSPISGHKSVSWYQQVLGQGPQFIFQYYEKEERGRGNFPDRFSARQFPNYSSELNVNALLLGDSALYLCASSLDRASWSGELFFGEGSRLTVL.

The J gene is TRBJ1-1, the V gene TRBV7-3, with a tentative D call TRBD1 (5 bases). The CDR3 runs to 16 residues. The V gene's germline CDR1 is SGHTA and CDR2 FQGTGA. Trimming took 5 bases from V and 1 from J, leaving 17 bases between them. The chain's CDR3 is CASSTRPPTENTEAFF. Here the CDR3 DNA reads TGTGCCAGCAGCACGCGACCCCCGACAGAGAACACTGAAGCTTTCTTT.